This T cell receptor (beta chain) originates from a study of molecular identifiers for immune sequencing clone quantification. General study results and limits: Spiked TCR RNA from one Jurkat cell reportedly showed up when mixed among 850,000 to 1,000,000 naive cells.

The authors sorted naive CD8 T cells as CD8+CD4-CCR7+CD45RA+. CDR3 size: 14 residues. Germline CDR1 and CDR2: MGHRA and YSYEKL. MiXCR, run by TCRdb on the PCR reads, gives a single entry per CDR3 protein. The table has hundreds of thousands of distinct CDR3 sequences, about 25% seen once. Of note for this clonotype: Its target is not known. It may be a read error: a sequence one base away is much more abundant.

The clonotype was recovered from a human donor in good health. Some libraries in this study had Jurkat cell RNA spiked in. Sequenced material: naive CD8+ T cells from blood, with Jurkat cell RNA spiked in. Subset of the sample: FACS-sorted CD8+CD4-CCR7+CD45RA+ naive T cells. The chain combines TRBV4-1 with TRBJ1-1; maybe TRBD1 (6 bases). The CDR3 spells CARSQDRTATEAFF. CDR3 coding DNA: TGCGCCCGCAGCCAAGATAGGACAGCTACAGAAGCTTTCTTT.